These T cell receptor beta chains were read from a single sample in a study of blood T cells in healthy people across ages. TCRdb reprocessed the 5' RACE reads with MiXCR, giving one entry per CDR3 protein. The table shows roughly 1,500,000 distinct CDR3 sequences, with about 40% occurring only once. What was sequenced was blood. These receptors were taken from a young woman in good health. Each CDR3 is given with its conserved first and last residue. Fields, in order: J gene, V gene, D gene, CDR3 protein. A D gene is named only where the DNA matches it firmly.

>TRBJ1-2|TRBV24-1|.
CATSDSNGYTF
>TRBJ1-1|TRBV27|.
CASSSSQTGRNTEAFF
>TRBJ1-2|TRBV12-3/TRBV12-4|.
CASSARVAVYGYTF
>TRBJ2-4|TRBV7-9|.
CASSTGTTRIQYF
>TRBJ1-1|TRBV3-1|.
CASSQAGDNTEAFF
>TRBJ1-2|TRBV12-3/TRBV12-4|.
CASTPRPRGDYTF
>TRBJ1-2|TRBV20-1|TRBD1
CSARDLAGTAYGYTF
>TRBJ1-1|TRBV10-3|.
CAIRSSGANAEAFF
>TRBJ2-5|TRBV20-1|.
CSARGGVETQYF
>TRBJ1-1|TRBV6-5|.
CASSYSTRGANTEAFF
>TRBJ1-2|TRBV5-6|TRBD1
CASSLDPRTGRDYGYTF
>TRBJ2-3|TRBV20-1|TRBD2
CSAYDSGESGRSDTQYF
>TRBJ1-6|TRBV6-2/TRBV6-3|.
CASSPLDGGGNDSPLHF
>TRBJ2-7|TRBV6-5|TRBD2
CASSSLGLAGSYEQYF
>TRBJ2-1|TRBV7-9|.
CASSPRGRVYNEQFF
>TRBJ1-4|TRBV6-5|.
CASSYKGTATNEKLFF
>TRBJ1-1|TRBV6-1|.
CASIGHLEEAFF
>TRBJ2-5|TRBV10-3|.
CATGDPEGLETQYF
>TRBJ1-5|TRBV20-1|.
CSARPHSNQPQHF
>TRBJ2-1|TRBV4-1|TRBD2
CASSHPGGGGEQFF
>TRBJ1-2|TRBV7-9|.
CASSSDQPRLNYGYTF
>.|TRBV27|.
CASSLGAPGSFSYNEQYF
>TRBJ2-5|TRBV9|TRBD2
CASSVSGGRETQYF
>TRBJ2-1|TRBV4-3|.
CASGNSANEQFF
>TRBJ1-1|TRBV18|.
CASSPEDGTAFF
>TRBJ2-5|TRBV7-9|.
CASSLAVETVSPEQYF
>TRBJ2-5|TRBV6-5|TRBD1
CASSERGQGIFGQYF